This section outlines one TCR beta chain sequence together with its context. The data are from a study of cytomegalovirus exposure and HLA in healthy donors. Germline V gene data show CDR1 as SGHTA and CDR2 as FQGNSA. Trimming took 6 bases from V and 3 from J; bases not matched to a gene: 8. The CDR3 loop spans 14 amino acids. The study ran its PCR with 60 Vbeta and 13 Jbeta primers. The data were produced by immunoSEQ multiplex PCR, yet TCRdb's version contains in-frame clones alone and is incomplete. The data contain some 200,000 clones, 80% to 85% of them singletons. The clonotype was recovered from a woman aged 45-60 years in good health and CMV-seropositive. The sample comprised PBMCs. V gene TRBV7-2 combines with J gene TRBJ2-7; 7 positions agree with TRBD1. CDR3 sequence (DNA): TGTGCCAGCAGAACATTAGACAGGGACTACGAGCAGTACTTC. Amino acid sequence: CASRTLDRDYEQYF. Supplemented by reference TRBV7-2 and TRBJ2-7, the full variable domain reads GAGVSQSPSNKVTEKGKDVELRCDPISGHTALYWYRQSLGQGLEFLIYFQGNSAPDKSGLPSDRFSAERTGGSVSTLTIQRTQQEDSAVYLCASRTLDRDYEQYFGPGTRLTVT.